This T cell receptor (beta chain) originates from a study of monozygotic twins with inflammatory bowel disease. Used for each TCR library was around 3.5 ug of total RNA. Template switching was used to attach UMIs, which incorporated a 6-nucleotide sample barcode. TCRdb re-called the 5' RACE reads; one entry per CDR3 protein, DNA not given. With 110,000 to 150,000 distinct CDR3 sequences in the sample, the ten largest clones hold roughly 1.2%. Germline-derived CDR1 and CDR2 are MNHEY and SVGAGI. This CDR3 has 16 residues. This sequence joins TRBV6-5 and TRBJ2-6; checking the TCRdb D call of TRBD1 is not possible without DNA. Sequencing was done on a sample of blood. The receptor's source is a human donor with ulcerative colitis or Crohn's disease, or a healthy co-twin of an affected twin (not recorded which). CDR3 region: CASSYSGGSGANVLTF.